These T cell receptor beta chains were read from a single sample in a study of CD8+ T cells in alopecia areata. The assay was immunoSEQ multiplex PCR, and TCRdb's table has in-frame clones only and misses some. This table has 170,000 or so clones, around 58% appearing once. Here the sequenced sample was CD8+ T cells sorted from blood, taken at week 24, from a patient treated with tofacitinib. These receptors were taken from a human donor with alopecia areata. CDR3s include the opening cysteine and the closing phenylalanine or tryptophan. D genes are given only for firm matches. The listing skips clone size in some rows; elsewhere it reads once, few, many or a size class.

D gene	clone size	V gene	J gene	CDR3 protein	CDR3 DNA
NA	NA	TRBV25-1	TRBJ1-1	CASSAPDMRAFF	TGTGCCAGCAGCGCCCCCGACATGAGGGCTTTCTTT
NA	NA	TRBV30	TRBJ1-3	CAWSAGAGGNTIYF	TGTGCCTGGAGTGCGGGGGCAGGTGGAAACACCATATATTTT
NA	NA	TRBV27	TRBJ2-6	CASSPFGGGANVLTF	TGTGCCAGCAGTCCTTTTGGGGGTGGGGCCAACGTCCTGACTTTC
NA	few	TRBV4-2	TRBJ2-3	CASSPGDLGLDTQYF	TGTGCCAGCAGCCCCGGGGACTTGGGGTTGGATACGCAGTATTTT
NA	few	TRBV29-1	TRBJ2-3	CSVEKRGSADTQYF	TGCAGCGTTGAAAAGCGCGGGTCGGCAGATACGCAGTATTTT
NA	NA	TRBV29-1	TRBJ2-6	CSVGRDSDHSGANVLTF	TGCAGCGTTGGGAGGGACTCCGACCACTCTGGGGCCAACGTCCTGACTTTC
NA	few	TRBV14	TRBJ2-1	CASSPVTRSSYNEQFF	TGTGCCAGCAGCCCCGTGACGCGGAGCTCCTACAATGAGCAGTTCTTC
NA	once	TRBV13	TRBJ1-5	CASSLGRDEQPQHF	TGTGCCAGCAGCTTAGGCAGGGACGAACAGCCCCAGCATTTT
NA	NA	TRBV6-6	TRBJ2-2	CASSPTGELFF	TGTGCCAGCAGCCCCACCGGGGAGCTGTTTTTT
NA	NA	TRBV7-9	TRBJ2-7	CASTSELGSSSYEQYF	TGTGCCAGCACCTCCGAGCTGGGGTCGTCCAGCTACGAGCAGTACTTC
NA	NA	TRBV4-1	TRBJ2-5	CASSQDYGYETQYF	TGCGCCAGCAGCCAAGATTATGGTTATGAGACCCAGTACTTC
NA	few	TRBV9	TRBJ2-5	CASTQGSGTGETQYF	TGTGCCAGCACCCAAGGTTCCGGGACGGGGGAGACCCAGTACTTC
NA	few	TRBV27	TRBJ2-1	CASSLGPNNEQFF	TGTGCCAGCAGTTTGGGACCAAACAATGAGCAGTTCTTC
NA	NA	TRBV29-1	TRBJ2-7	CSFIPQGSGEQYF	TGCAGCTTTATCCCCCAGGGCTCGGGGGAGCAGTACTTC
NA	NA	TRBV7-2	TRBJ1-1	CASSLVGLRDRNTEAFF	TGTGCCAGCAGCTTAGTTGGCCTAAGGGACCGGAACACTGAAGCTTTCTTT
TRBD1	NA	TRBV15	TRBJ1-6	CATSGGQADSPLHF	TGTGCCACCAGTGGAGGACAGGCGGATTCACCCCTCCACTTT
NA	NA	TRBV4-2	TRBJ2-5	CASSQDRRTYDWTQYF	TGTGCCAGCAGCCAAGATCGCCGGACCTACGATTGGACCCAGTACTTC
NA	few	TRBV2	TRBJ2-3	CASSVAGTLTDTQYF	TGTGCCAGCAGTGTGGCCGGGACCCTCACAGATACGCAGTATTTT
NA	NA	TRBV29-1	TRBJ1-4	CSVVFGDGKLFF	TGCAGCGTTGTGTTTGGTGACGGGAAACTGTTTTTT
NA	few	TRBV29-1	TRBJ2-5	CSVDRGAKETQYF	TGCAGCGTTGACAGGGGGGCCAAGGAGACCCAGTACTTC
TRBD1	NA	TRBV7-2	TRBJ1-4	CASSPGTGGEKLFF	TGTGCCAGCAGCCCAGGGACAGGGGGTGAAAAACTGTTTTTT
TRBD2	NA	TRBV9	TRBJ2-7	CASSEGLAGYEQYF	TGTGCCAGCAGCGAGGGACTAGCGGGCTACGAGCAGTACTTC
TRBD1	NA	TRBV14	TRBJ2-1	CASSQLTLGQGAYNEQFF	TGTGCCAGCAGCCAATTGACACTGGGACAGGGAGCCTACAATGAGCAGTTCTTC
TRBD1	NA	TRBV5-6	TRBJ2-5	CASSLSMGQGPQETQYF	TGTGCCAGCAGCTTGTCTATGGGACAGGGGCCCCAAGAGACCCAGTACTTC
NA	NA	TRBV7-9	TRBJ2-3	CASLSTARFTDTQYF	TGTGCCAGCCTATCGACAGCCCGATTCACAGATACGCAGTATTTT
TRBD1	NA	TRBV5-6	TRBJ1-2	CASSWGDSGYTF	TGTGCCAGCAGCTGGGGGGACAGTGGCTACACCTTC
NA	NA	TRBV13	TRBJ2-5	CASSPWGSQETQYF	TGTGCCAGCAGCCCCTGGGGGTCCCAAGAGACCCAGTACTTC
TRBD1	NA	TRBV20-1	TRBJ1-1	CSAGTGPRLTF	TGCAGTGCCGGGACAGGGCCCAGGTTAACCTTT
NA	NA	TRBV13	TRBJ2-3	CASSRGRNTDTQYF	TGTGCCAGCAGCCGGGGACGGAACACAGATACGCAGTATTTT
NA	NA	TRBV29-1	TRBJ1-2	CSVDIGNYGYTF	TGCAGCGTTGATATCGGGAACTATGGCTACACCTTC
NA	NA	TRBV27	TRBJ2-7	CASSPLQYEQYF	TGTGCCAGCAGTCCGCTACAGTACGAGCAGTACTTC
NA	NA	TRBV9	TRBJ1-6	CASSGGRERNSPLHF	TGTGCCAGCAGCGGAGGCAGGGAAAGGAATTCACCCCTCCACTTT
TRBD2	NA	TRBV29-1	TRBJ2-1	CSVEDREVRGRGVRSSYNEQFF	TGCAGCGTTGAAGATCGGGAGGTTAGGGGCCGGGGGGTGCGGAGCTCCTACAATGAGCAGTTCTTC
NA	few	TRBV5-6	TRBJ2-6	CASSLSGANVLTF	TGTGCCAGCAGCTTATCTGGGGCCAACGTCCTGACTTTC
TRBD1	NA	TRBV7-2	TRBJ1-6	CASSPTGLNFISPLHF	TGTGCCAGCAGCCCGACAGGGCTAAATTTTATCTCACCCCTCCACTTT
TRBD2	NA	TRBV7-3	TRBJ2-1	CASSLLAGGNEQFF	TGTGCCAGCAGCTTACTAGCGGGGGGTAATGAGCAGTTCTTC
NA	NA	TRBV27	TRBJ1-2	CASSLSGVSYGYTF	TGTGCCAGCAGTTTGTCCGGAGTATCCTATGGCTACACCTTC
TRBD1	NA	TRBV30	TRBJ2-7	CAWSVPRQGGRREQYF	TGTGCCTGGAGTGTCCCGAGACAGGGTGGAAGGCGCGAGCAGTACTTC
NA	NA	TRBV5-1	TRBJ2-4	CASSLALGGRSKNIQYF	TGCGCCAGCAGCTTGGCTCTCGGGGGCAGGTCCAAAAACATTCAGTACTTC
NA	NA	TRBV30	TRBJ1-4	CAWSSPLRAMGEKLFF	TGTGCCTGGAGTTCCCCCCTAAGGGCGATGGGTGAAAAACTGTTTTTT
NA	NA	TRBV30	TRBJ1-1	CAWSVARATEAFF	TGTGCCTGGAGTGTCGCCAGGGCCACTGAAGCTTTCTTT
NA	NA	TRBV6-1	TRBJ1-2	CASSIRVANYGYTF	TGTGCCAGCTCGATCCGAGTAGCTAACTATGGCTACACCTTC
NA	NA	TRBV20-1	TRBJ1-2	CSASPGYTF	TGCAGTGCTTCTCCTGGCTACACCTTC
NA	NA	TRBV30	TRBJ1-1	CAWSGTGPEAFF	TGTGCCTGGAGTGGTACCGGGCCGGAAGCTTTCTTT
NA	few	TRBV7-9	TRBJ2-7	CASSFQLDYEQYF	TGTGCCAGCAGCTTCCAGCTAGACTACGAGCAGTACTTC
NA	NA	TRBV10-3	TRBJ1-1	CAISDGGNTEAFF	TGTGCCATCAGTGACGGGGGAAACACTGAAGCTTTCTTT
TRBD2	NA	TRBV2	TRBJ2-7	CASNERGGLSYEQYF	TGTGCCAGCAACGAGCGGGGGGGCTTATCCTACGAGCAGTACTTC
NA	NA	TRBV6-5	TRBJ1-5	CASRTNSNQPQHF	TGTGCCAGCAGGACGAATAGCAATCAGCCCCAGCATTTT
TRBD1	once	TRBV4-2	TRBJ2-1	CASSQDRPNANEQFF	TGTGCCAGCAGCCAGGACAGGCCGAACGCCAATGAGCAGTTCTTC
TRBD1	NA	TRBV7-8	TRBJ1-1	CASSLVQGDRGSAEAFF	TGTGCCAGCAGCTTAGTCCAGGGGGACAGGGGGAGTGCTGAAGCTTTCTTT
TRBD1	NA	TRBV30	TRBJ2-6	CAGPGQSSGANVLTF	TGTGCCGGTCCGGGACAGTCCTCCGGGGCCAACGTCCTGACTTTC